This TCR beta chain was observed in a study of cytomegalovirus exposure and HLA in healthy donors. Study-wide points: Confirmation was obtained in vitro that a few CMV-associated chains are specific for CMV antigens. Per published reports, the classifier diagnosed cytomegalovirus status with high specificity and sensitivity. According to a subsequent analysis, TCR clusters identified in the first cohort showed a tendency to co-occur across the 100 to 150 validation repertoires.

Germline assignment: CDR1 SGHTA and CDR2 FQGNSA. The CDR3 loop spans 14 amino acids. V was shortened by 1 base and J by 2 bases, with 6 bases between the two germline ends. Worth noting for this clone: The target antigen is unknown.

Generated by immunoSEQ multiplex PCR, the TCRdb table keeps only in-frame clones and is missing some. The repertoire has around 140,000 clones, 85% to 95% of them found once; the top ten carry roughly 1.9%. The chain recombines TRBV7-2 with TRBJ1-3; the D gene is possibly TRBD1 (6 bases). The source is a young man in good health and CMV-seropositive. Sequencing was done on a sample of PBMCs. The CDR3 DNA is TGTGCCAGCAGCTTAGACAGGGCTGGAAACACCATATATTTT. It yields the protein CASSLDRAGNTIYF.